Here is one TCR beta chain with its context. These data are taken from a study of blood T cell repertoires in COVID-19. Study details: Sites across the United States, Italy and Spain contributed samples from acute and convalescent COVID-19.

Original processing notes: Researchers report that nucleated cell counts were estimated from reference gene primer amplification. Assay used: immunoSEQ multiplex PCR; TCRdb lists only in-frame clones, some missing. D and trimming were read from the DNA, whereas the V and J calls and clone size are those reported in that table. The table has 130,000 or so clones, about 80% seen once. The J segment lost 2 bases and the V segment lost 0 bases, leaving 5 bases of the junction unmatched. CDR1 is SGHRS and CDR2 is YFSETQ in the germline V gene. There are 16 residues in the CDR3. The receptor comes from a man in his fifties with acute or convalescent COVID-19. The rearrangement links TRBV5-1 to TRBJ2-3; 8 bases fit TRBD2. What was sequenced was peripheral blood. CDR3 bases: TGCGCCAGCAGCTTGGCGGGGGGGGCGATCACAGATACGCAGTATTTT. It specifies CASSLAGGAITDTQYF.